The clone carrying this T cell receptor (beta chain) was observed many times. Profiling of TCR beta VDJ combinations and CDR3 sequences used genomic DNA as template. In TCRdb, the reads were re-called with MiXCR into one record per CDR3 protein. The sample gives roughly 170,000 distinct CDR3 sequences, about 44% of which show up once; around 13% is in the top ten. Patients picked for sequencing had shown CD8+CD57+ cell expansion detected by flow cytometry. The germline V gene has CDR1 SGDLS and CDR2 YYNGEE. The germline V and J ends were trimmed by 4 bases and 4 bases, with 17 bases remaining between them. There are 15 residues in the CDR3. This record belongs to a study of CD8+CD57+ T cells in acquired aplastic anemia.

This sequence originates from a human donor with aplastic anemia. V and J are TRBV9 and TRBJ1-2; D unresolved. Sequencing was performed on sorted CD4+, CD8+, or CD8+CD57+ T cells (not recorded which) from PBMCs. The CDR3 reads CASSPDSYTSYGYTF. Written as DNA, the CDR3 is TGTGCCAGCAGCCCTGATTCTTACACCAGCTATGGCTACACCTTC. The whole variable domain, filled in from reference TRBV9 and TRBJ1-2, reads DSGVTQTPKHLITATGQRVTLRCSPRSGDLSVYWYQQSLDQGLQFLIQYYNGEERAKGNILERFSAQQFPDLHSELNLSSLELGDSALYFCASSPDSYTSYGYTFGSGTRLTVV.